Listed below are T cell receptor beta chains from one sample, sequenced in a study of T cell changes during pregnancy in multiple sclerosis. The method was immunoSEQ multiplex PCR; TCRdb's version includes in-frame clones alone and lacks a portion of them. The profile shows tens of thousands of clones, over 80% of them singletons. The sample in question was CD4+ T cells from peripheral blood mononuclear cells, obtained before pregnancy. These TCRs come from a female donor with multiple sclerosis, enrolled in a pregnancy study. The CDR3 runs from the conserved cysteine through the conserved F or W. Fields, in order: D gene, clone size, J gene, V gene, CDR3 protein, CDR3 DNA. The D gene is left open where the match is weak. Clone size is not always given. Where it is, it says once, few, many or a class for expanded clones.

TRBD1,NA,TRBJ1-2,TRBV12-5,CASGLPGQAYYGYTF,TGTGCTAGTGGTTTGCCTGGACAGGCGTACTATGGCTACACCTTC
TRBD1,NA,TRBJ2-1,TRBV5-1,CASSMGQTVHEQFF,TGCGCCAGCAGCATGGGACAGACAGTCCATGAGCAGTTCTTC
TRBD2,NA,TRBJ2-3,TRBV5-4,CASSFSSSAGGTDTQYF,TGTGCCAGCAGCTTCTCTTCCTCGGCGGGGGGCACAGATACGCAGTATTTT
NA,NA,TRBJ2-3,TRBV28,CASRGPIGTDTQYF,TGTGCCAGCAGGGGGCCGATCGGCACAGATACGCAGTATTTT
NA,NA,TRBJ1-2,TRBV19,CASSNRNYGYTF,TGTGCCAGTAGTAACAGGAACTATGGCTACACCTTC
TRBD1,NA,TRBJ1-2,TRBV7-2,CASSSRQGNYGYTF,TGTGCCAGCAGCTCACGACAGGGGAACTATGGCTACACCTTC
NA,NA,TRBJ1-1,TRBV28,CASKEQTNMNTEAFF,TGTGCCAGCAAGGAACAGACCAACATGAACACTGAAGCTTTCTTT
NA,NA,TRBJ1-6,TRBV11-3,CASSLAVNSPLHF,TGTGCCAGCAGCTTAGCAGTTAATTCACCCCTCCACTTT
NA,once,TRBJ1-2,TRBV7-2,CASSPQRTVNYGYTF,TGTGCCAGCAGCCCCCAGCGGACAGTTAACTATGGCTACACCTTC
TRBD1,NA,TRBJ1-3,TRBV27,CASSLQGGSGNTIYF,TGTGCCAGCAGTCTTCAGGGGGGCTCTGGAAACACCATATATTTT
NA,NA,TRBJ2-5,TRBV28,CASRGTRETQYF,TGTGCCAGCAGGGGGACAAGAGAGACCCAGTACTTC
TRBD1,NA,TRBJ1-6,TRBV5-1,CASRSRDRGYNSPLHF,TGCGCCAGCAGGTCCCGGGACAGGGGTTATAATTCACCCCTCCACTTT
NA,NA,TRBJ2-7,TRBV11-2,CASSANYEQYF,TGTGCCAGCAGCGCTAACTACGAGCAGTACTTC
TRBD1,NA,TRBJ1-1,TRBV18,CASSPPTGGGNTEAFF,TGTGCCAGCTCACCGCCCACAGGGGGGGGGAACACTGAAGCTTTCTTT
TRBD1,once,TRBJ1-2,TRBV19,CASRPRTGGNYGYTF,TGTGCCAGTAGACCCCGGACAGGGGGAAACTATGGCTACACCTTC
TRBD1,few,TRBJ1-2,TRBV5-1,CASSPDRDGYTF,TGCGCCAGCAGCCCTGACAGGGATGGCTACACCTTC
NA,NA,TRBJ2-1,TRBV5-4,CASSSARSGLYNEQFF,TGTGCCAGCAGCTCGGCGCGGAGCGGACTCTACAATGAGCAGTTCTTC
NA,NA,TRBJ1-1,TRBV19,CASSPSHLSEAFF,TGTGCCAGCAGTCCCTCCCACTTGTCGGAAGCTTTCTTT
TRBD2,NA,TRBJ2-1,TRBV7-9,CASSAGGLAGINEQFF,TGTGCCAGCAGCGCCGGGGGACTAGCGGGAATCAATGAGCAGTTCTTC
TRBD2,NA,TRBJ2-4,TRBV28,CASSLERDWAKNIQYF,TGTGCCAGCAGTTTAGAGCGGGATTGGGCCAAAAACATTCAGTACTTC
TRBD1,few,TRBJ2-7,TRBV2,CASSTGGYEQYF,TGTGCCAGCAGCACAGGGGGCTACGAGCAGTACTTC
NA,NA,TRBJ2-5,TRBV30,CAWSNVRETQYF,TGTGCCTGGAGCAACGTCAGGGAGACCCAGTACTTC